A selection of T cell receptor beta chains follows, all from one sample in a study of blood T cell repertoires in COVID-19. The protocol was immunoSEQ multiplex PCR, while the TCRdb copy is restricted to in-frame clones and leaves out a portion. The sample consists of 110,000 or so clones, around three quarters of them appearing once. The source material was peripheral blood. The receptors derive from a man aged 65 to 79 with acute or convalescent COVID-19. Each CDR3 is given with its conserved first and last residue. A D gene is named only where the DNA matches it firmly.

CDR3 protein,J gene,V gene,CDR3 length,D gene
CASSIQGTHTDTQYF,TRBJ2-3,TRBV2,15,TRBD1
CASSFNSGNTIYF,TRBJ1-3,TRBV27,13,NA
CASSPMEQGRPYNEQFF,TRBJ2-1,TRBV18,17,TRBD1
CASSLSGSSYNEQFF,TRBJ2-1,TRBV11-2,15,TRBD2
CASSLTLAGVEEQYF,TRBJ2-7,TRBV18,15,TRBD2
CASSYQGAETQYF,TRBJ2-5,TRBV6-5,13,TRBD1
CAITKTGGSWNNEQFF,TRBJ2-1,TRBV10-3,16,TRBD1
CASSPGLAGGEQYF,TRBJ2-7,TRBV19,14,TRBD2
CASSPTGTGGPGELFF,TRBJ2-2,TRBV7-3,16,TRBD1
CASSLGPGGGTDTQYF,TRBJ2-3,TRBV7-8,16,TRBD1
CASSQGAGQPQHF,TRBJ1-5,TRBV14,13,NA
CASSPQDGYTF,TRBJ1-2,TRBV23-1,11,NA
CASSLGGSNQPQHF,TRBJ1-5,TRBV5-1,14,NA
CASRPGGGLIHNEQFF,TRBJ2-1,TRBV4-1,16,TRBD1
CASSMISGQINTGELFF,TRBJ2-2,TRBV19,17,NA
CASSLRGSYNEQFF,TRBJ2-1,TRBV6-5,14,NA
CASSQGGGTEAFF,TRBJ1-1,TRBV28,13,NA
CASSSGSYDTQYF,TRBJ2-3,TRBV2,13,TRBD2
CASRDREVEWLNTEAFF,TRBJ1-1,TRBV4-1,17,TRBD1
CASRPTGSGEQFF,TRBJ2-1,TRBV5-6,13,NA
CASSSQGGVETQYF,TRBJ2-5,TRBV6-2/TRBV6-3,14,TRBD2
CASHFSGDDNTQYF,TRBJ2-3,TRBV2,14,TRBD2
CASSSPGNPNYGYTF,TRBJ1-2,TRBV28,15,NA
CASSENSGRVGDTQYF,TRBJ2-3,TRBV2,16,TRBD2
CASSRIPGLAGGQETQYF,TRBJ2-5,TRBV27,18,TRBD2
CASSFVGDRGDTQYF,TRBJ2-3,TRBV7-2,15,TRBD1
CAWTLYLRQTYGYTF,TRBJ1-2,TRBV30,15,NA
CSVLGLAGTDTQYF,TRBJ2-3,TRBV29-1,14,TRBD2
CASRKTEALPQFF,TRBJ2-1,TRBV11-2,13,NA
CASSSPTREQYF,TRBJ2-7,TRBV7-2,12,NA
CSASRAGLDEKLFF,TRBJ1-4,TRBV20-1,14,NA
CATSRTSGEETQYF,TRBJ2-5,TRBV15,14,TRBD2
CASSLNRVRVGRLDTEAFF,TRBJ1-1,TRBV7-8,19,NA
CASSSGDRGYEQYF,TRBJ2-7,TRBV7-9,14,TRBD1
CASSPPGTGLGTEAFF,TRBJ1-1,TRBV11-1,16,TRBD1
CASSLADEQYF,TRBJ2-7,TRBV19,11,NA
CASSATGGADYGYTF,TRBJ1-2,TRBV28,15,TRBD1
CASSPAGSFPYEQYF,TRBJ2-7,TRBV18,15,NA
CASSEGTVGYGYTF,TRBJ1-2,TRBV19,14,TRBD1
CAWSVASGNTIYF,TRBJ1-3,TRBV30,13,NA